This T cell receptor (beta chain) was identified during a study of PD-1 blockade in classical Hodgkin lymphoma (dated by TCRdb to 2020 to 2022). About the investigation overall: Nivolumab dosing was 3 mg/kg intravenously every 2 weeks, continuing until either disease progression or unacceptable toxicity. A peripheral blood immune signature of response to PD-1 blockade in classical Hodgkin lymphoma was defined using TCR beta sequencing and CyTOF. What the authors observed across the whole study: Diversity was lower in patients who began nivolumab less than 1 year after ASCT, so these patients were left out of later analyses to avoid confounding by immune reconstitution. Baseline TCR diversity was reported as lower in newly diagnosed patients than in healthy donors, and lower still in relapsed/refractory patients. Among trial patients, those achieving complete response had baseline diversity similar to that of newly diagnosed patients, while diversity was significantly lower in partial responders and progressors. By C4D1, a significant rise was seen in CD4+ TCR diversity but not in CD8+ TCR diversity (p=0.0027 vs p=0.16), and the rise was most apparent among complete responders (p=0.02). The study covered only a single clinical trial cohort, and the causes of the repertoire differences, possibly disease activity or prior therapy, were still not defined.

This clone was counted only a few times. This receptor's antigen is unknown. The record has no base qualities; no much larger clone is one base away. The germline V gene sets CDR1 to MNHNS and CDR2 to SASEGT. Including the terminal cysteine and phenylalanine, the CDR3 comprises 13 residues. Only the CDR3 DNA stays, 39 bases, in frame from base 1. The junction shows trimming of 6 bases on V and 3 bases on J, and the gene matches do not reach 4 bases of it. The meaning of the sample's time point label: cycle 4 day 1 (C4D1), after more than 5 weeks of nivolumab. Every trial patient had relapsed after autologous stem cell transplantation, and cohorts A, B and C differed in prior brentuximab vedotin exposure. The trial cohort included 45 to 65 patients with relapsed/refractory classical Hodgkin lymphoma, and each patient had a best overall response of complete response, partial response or progressive disease. Single-agent nivolumab was administered to trial patients in the multi-cohort phase II CheckMate 205 trial. An independent review committee assessed best overall response using the 2007 International Working Group response criteria. Trial PBMCs were collected immediately before nivolumab initiation (C1D1) and during therapy at cycle 2 day 1 and cycle 4 day 1. Peripheral blood was collected in 8 mL Vacutainer Cell Preparation Tubes, from which PBMCs were isolated by centrifugation and then cryopreserved.

The Qiagen DNeasy kit was used to extract genomic DNA both from unsorted PBMCs and from the negatively selected CD4+ and CD8+ fractions. TCR beta CDR3 regions were amplified by immunoSEQ multiplex PCR using primers annealing to V and J segments. A synthetic immune receptor repertoire was used to minimize amplification bias, and remaining bias was computationally removed after sequencing. For the original study's pipeline: Custom Python scripts were used to quantify repertoire diversity as the Shannon entropy index. Unsorted, CD4+ and CD8+ repertoires were examined separately, except in combined analyses, for which CD4+ and CD8+ sequences were merged in silico. Clonal expansion was defined as a frequency increase of at least 2-fold after treatment compared with C1D1, and clones undetected at baseline were assigned a pseudocount of 0.5. Clones with 0 or 1 copy at C1D1 were classified as singleton clones, and clones with 2 or more copies were classified as non-singleton clones. Clones expanded in unsorted samples were annotated as CD4+, CD8+ or unknown by matching protein sequences in sorted samples from the same patient. Wilcoxon tests on paired samples were used to test changes in diversity from C1D1 to C4D1. Not all clones reach the TCRdb copy of this immuneACCESS table, which keeps in-frame sequences only. Checked studies attribute under half of the gap to unresolved V genes and leave the rest unexplained. The V and J calls and clone size were taken over from that table, and D and trimming were inferred from the DNA. The sample has nearly 25,000 clones on record, approximately 67% of them singletons. About 32% of the sample comes from the top ten.

The chain joins TRBV6-1 to TRBJ1-2, with 7 middle bases fitting TRBD1. The material was peripheral blood mononuclear cells (PBMCs), obtained before the fourth cycle of nivolumab. The TCR comes from a human donor with classical Hodgkin lymphoma. The DNA reads as follows: TGTGCCAGCAGGACAGACAGGGACTATGGCTACACCTTC. Translated, this gives CASRTDRDYGYTF.